A single T cell receptor beta chain is shown here with its context. The entry originates in a study of blood T cell repertoires in COVID-19. As for the study in general: PBMCs, B-cell-depleted T cells, or T cells provided the cDNA or gDNA that made up the material.

CDR3 length: 15 amino acids. CDR1 is SGHTA, CDR2 FQGTGA, per germline. Unmatched junction bases numbered 1, after V lost 5 bases and J lost 0 bases. As originally analysed: Reference gene primers were amplified, and this amplification served to estimate nucleated cell counts. The repertoire was sequenced with immunoSEQ multiplex PCR; TCRdb's copy has only in-frame clones and lacks some. V and J calls and clone size are copied from that table; D and trimming were computed from the DNA. The table has 310,000 or so clones, about 82% seen once. Material for sequencing was peripheral blood. The gene calls are TRBV7-3 and TRBJ1-3; 10 bases are a match to TRBD1. The TCR was taken from a woman between 50 and 59 years old with acute or convalescent COVID-19. The CDR3 protein is CASSRTGGSGNTIYF. CDR3 DNA: TGTGCCAGCAGCCGGACAGGGGGCTCTGGAAACACCATATATTTT.